These 20 T cell receptor beta chains were sequenced from one sample in a study of CD8+ T cells in alopecia areata. cDNA prepared by RNA extraction and subsequent reverse transcription served as the template for sequencing. The repertoire was sequenced with immunoSEQ multiplex PCR; TCRdb's copy has only in-frame clones and lacks some. The data contain roughly 150,000 clones, 50% to 65% of them singletons. The sequenced sample was CD4+ T cells sorted from blood. These receptors originate from a human donor in good health.

The rearrangement uses TRBV5-1 and TRBJ2-1, with TRBD2 matching over 9 bases. The ends lost 4 bases at V and 10 bases at J; junction bases unmatched: 12. CDR1 SGHRS and CDR2 YFSETQ come from the germline V gene. This CDR3 spans 15 amino acids. The CDR3 sequence: CASSPTAGGPGEQFF. The CDR3 region has the DNA TGCGCCAGCAGCCCAACGGCGGGAGGGCCAGGGGAGCAGTTCTTC. Based on the CDR3 plus reference TRBV5-1 and TRBJ2-1, the full variable domain is KAGVTQTPRYLIKTRGQQVTLSCSPISGHRSVSWYQQTPGQGLQFLFEYFSETQRNKGNFPGRFSGRQFSNSRSEMNVSTLELGDSALYLCASSPTAGGPGEQFFGPGTRLTVL.

This clone was observed a handful of times. The rearrangement uses TRBV5-6 and TRBJ2-7, with D unclear. The ends were cut back, 4 bases at V and 6 bases at J, with 8 bases in the middle. CDR3 length equals 11 residues. CDR1 and CDR2 from the germline V gene are SGHDT and YYEEEE. CDR3 DNA: TGTGCCAGCAGCCTGGAAACCGAGCAGTACTTC. Amino acids: CASSLETEQYF.

This clone was seen a handful of times. This chain links TRBV23-1 with TRBJ2-1, with D uncertain. TRBV23-1 is an ORF; its function is uncertain. The CDR3 runs to 13 residues. V dropped 2 bases and J dropped 10 bases, with 12 bases sitting between them. CDR3 sequence reads: CASSQRRLEEQFF. The CDR3 DNA sequence: TGCGCCAGCAGTCAACGCCGCCTAGAGGAGCAGTTCTTC.

This rearrangement joins TRBV7-2 to TRBJ2-7, with 8 bases lining up with TRBD1. V dropped 5 bases and J dropped 2; count of bases not matched to a gene: 5. The germline CDR1 and CDR2 sequences are SGHTA and FQGNSA. The CDR3 spans 14 residues. The chain's CDR3 is CASSDRTGPYEQYF. The CDR3, as DNA: TGTGCCAGCAGCGACCGGACAGGGCCCTACGAGCAGTACTTC. Filled out from reference TRBV7-2 and TRBJ2-7, the complete variable domain reads GAGVSQSPSNKVTEKGKDVELRCDPISGHTALYWYRQSLGQGLEFLIYFQGNSAPDKSGLPSDRFSAERTGGSVSTLTIQRTQQEDSAVYLCASSDRTGPYEQYFGPGTRLTVT.

V is TRBV28 and J is TRBJ1-1; D ambiguous. The CDR3 covers 12 residues. V was clipped by 7 bases and J by 1 base, with 7 bases between them. Germline V gene sequence: CDR1 MDHEN, CDR2 SYDVKM. The CDR3 loop is CASKVRNTEAFF. CDR3 nucleotides: TGTGCCAGCAAGGTCAGGAACACTGAAGCTTTCTTT.

The chain couples TRBV29-1 to TRBJ2-7, with 11 bases matching TRBD1. CDR3 length: 12 residues. The V gene end was trimmed by 3 bases and the J gene end by 6 bases; junction bases not matched to a gene: 1. The germline CDR1 and CDR2 sequences are SQVTM and ANQGSEA. CDR3 nucleotides: TGCAGCGTTGAGGGGACAGGGGGCGAGCAGTACTTC. Its translation: CSVEGTGGEQYF.

This chain connects TRBV27 to TRBJ2-1; 10 bases align to TRBD1. Germline assignment: CDR1 MNHEY and CDR2 SMNVEV (reference sequence). The V gene end was trimmed by 5 bases and the J gene end by 6 bases; junction bases not matched to a gene: 13. The CDR3 is 17 amino acids. The CDR3 nucleotides are TGTGCCAGCAGTCTCCCTCGTACCGGGACAGGGGCCAATGAGCAGTTCTTC. Translation: CASSLPRTGTGANEQFF.

The rearrangement links TRBV15 to TRBJ2-4, with D unresolved. Germline assignment: CDR1 LNHNV and CDR2 YYDKDF (reference sequence). This CDR3 contains 15 residues. Trimming shortened V by 1 base and J by 4 bases, and 11 bases separated the two germline ends. As DNA, the CDR3 is TGTGCCACCAGCAGAGTATTTGACCGAAAAAACATTCAGTACTTC. This encodes CATSRVFDRKNIQYF.

This sequence joins TRBV7-8 and TRBJ2-1; 10 nucleotides align to TRBD1. With V trimmed by 5 bases and J by 4 bases, 8 bases remained unmatched. Germline V CDR1 and CDR2: SGHVS, FQNEAQ. The length of the CDR3 is 16 residues. CDR3 sequence reads: CASSVYGTGAYNEQFF. CDR3 coding DNA: TGTGCCAGCAGCGTTTACGGGACAGGGGCATACAATGAGCAGTTCTTC.

The chain carries TRBV30 and TRBJ1-2; 8 bases fit TRBD1. Germline CDR1 reads GTSNPN; CDR2 reads SVGIG (reference sequence). This CDR3 is 13 amino acids long. Germline trimming cut 3 bases from V and 6 bases from J; bases unmatched to any gene: 6. Written as DNA, the CDR3 is TGTGCCTGGAGCCCCGACAGGGGCGATGGCTACACCTTC. Protein product: CAWSPDRGDGYTF.

This chain connects TRBV6-1 to TRBJ2-5; no firm D call. CDR1 is MNHNS, CDR2 SASEGT, per germline. The CDR3 runs 14 residues. Trimming removed 2 bases at V and 4 bases at J, with 11 bases between. In DNA, the CDR3 is TGTGCCAGCAGTGAACCCCCGGGTGGAGAGACCCAGTACTTC. Protein: CASSEPPGGETQYF.

About this clone itself: This sample includes further DNA sequences coding for the same CDR3. The chain links TRBV5-6 to TRBJ1-2; D gene uncertain. V shed 0 bases and J shed 8 bases, with 8 bases lying between them. CDR1 SGHDT and CDR2 YYEEEE come from the germline V gene. The CDR3 loop spans 12 amino acids. The CDR3 region is CASSLGGNGYTF. CDR3 nucleotide sequence: TGTGCCAGCAGCTTGGGAGGGAACGGCTACACCTTC.

Only a few counts were recorded for this clone. This chain joins TRBV19 and TRBJ2-4; perhaps TRBD1 as D (6 bases). The germline CDR1 and CDR2 sequences are LNHDA and SQIVND (reference sequence). The CDR3 is 15 amino acids. Trimming pared 10 bases from V and 1 base from J, leaving 17 bases between. The CDR3 region is CATGTPEAAKNIQYF. Written as DNA, the CDR3 is TGTGCCACCGGGACACCCGAGGCGGCCAAAAACATTCAGTACTTC. Full variable domain (remainder filled in from reference TRBV19 and TRBJ2-4): DGGITQSPKYLFRKEGQNVTLSCEQNLNHDAMYWYRQDPGQGLRLIYYSQIVNDFQKGDIAEGYSVSREKKESFPLTVTSAQKNPTAFYLCATGTPEAAKNIQYFGAGTRLSVL.

The rearrangement links TRBV6-1 to TRBJ2-7; D tentatively fits TRBD1 or TRBD2 (5 bases each). Trimming cost V 5 bases and J 2 bases, with 13 bases left between them. CDR3 length: 14 residues. Germline CDR1 reads MNHNS; CDR2 reads SASEGT. CDR3 sequence reads: CASSRSGTTYEQYF. The CDR3 DNA is TGTGCCAGCAGTCGTTCCGGGACCACCTACGAGCAGTACTTC.

The chain uses TRBV5-6 and TRBJ2-3, with 15 positions matching TRBD2. The CDR3 consists of 18 residues. The trim removed 0 bases at V and 6 bases at J, leaving 8 bases unmatched. CDR1 SGHDT and CDR2 YYEEEE come from the germline V gene. The CDR3 DNA is TGTGCCAGCAGCTTGGCCGGACTAGCGGGAGGGGGTATTGATACGCAGTATTTT. This sequence encodes CASSLAGLAGGGIDTQYF. The whole variable domain, remainder taken from reference TRBV5-6 and TRBJ2-3, is DAGVTQSPTHLIKTRGQQVTLRCSPKSGHDTVSWYQQALGQGPQFIFQYYEEEERQRGNFPDRFSGHQFPNYSSELNVNALLLGDSALYLCASSLAGLAGGGIDTQYFGPGTRLTVL.

The gene calls are TRBV28 and TRBJ2-7; D ambiguous. Germline CDR1 and CDR2: MDHEN and SYDVKM. The CDR3 contains 14 residues. V was pared by 6 bases and J by 3 bases, with 15 bases between. The CDR3 nucleotides are TGTGCCAGCAGATACACCCGGCGGAACTACGAGCAGTACTTC. As protein: CASRYTRRNYEQYF.

This clone came up a few times. V gene TRBV7-6 combines with J gene TRBJ2-5, with unresolved D. This CDR3 comprises 16 residues. The V gene's germline CDR1 is SGHVS and CDR2 FNYEAQ. The V end was cut by 1 base, the J end by 5 bases, with 17 bases between. This chain's CDR3 is CASSLGAAGTAETQYF. The CDR3 region has the DNA TGTGCCAGCAGCTTAGGGGCGGCAGGAACGGCGGAGACCCAGTACTTC.

This clone was seen a single time. The J gene is TRBJ2-7, the V gene TRBV11-2; D possibly matches TRBD1 or TRBD2 (5 bases each). Trimming took off 5 bases at V and 0 bases at J, with 17 bases between the two ends. The CDR3 contains 16 residues. CDR1 SGHAT and CDR2 FQNNGV come from the germline V gene. The chain's CDR3 is CASSHPLGATSYEQYF. CDR3 nucleotide sequence: TGTGCCAGCAGCCACCCGCTCGGGGCCACCTCCTACGAGCAGTACTTC.

V is TRBV11-2 and J is TRBJ2-2; TRBD1 aligns across 7 bases. Germline V CDR1 and CDR2: SGHAT, FQNNGV. The V segment lost 5 bases and the J segment 3 bases; nucleotides outside the gene matches: 6. The CDR3 loop spans 15 amino acids. CDR3 in DNA: TGTGCCAGCAGCCCGAACAGGGGATACACCGGGGAGCTGTTTTTT. It translates to CASSPNRGYTGELFF.

This chain uses TRBV27 with TRBJ2-1; 8 bases align to TRBD1. CDR1 is MNHEY, CDR2 SMNVEV, per germline (reference sequence). The CDR3 is 15 residues long. The junction had 10 bases not matched to a gene; V was cut back by 6 bases and J by 6 bases. The CDR3 DNA sequence: TGTGCCAGCAGAAACGGACAGGGCTCAGTCAATGAGCAGTTCTTC. It is translated as CASRNGQGSVNEQFF.